This is a list of T cell receptor beta chains from one sample in a study of T cells after posttransplantation cyclophosphamide. The method was immunoSEQ multiplex PCR; TCRdb's version includes in-frame clones alone and lacks a portion of them. The sample consists of some 37,000 clones, 78% of them appearing once. The sequenced sample was CD4+ T cells sorted from blood, obtained 1,800 to 2,000 days after a stem cell transplant with posttransplant cyclophosphamide. Receptors were obtained from a female patient between 35 and 55 years old who received an allogeneic stem cell transplant from a related donor, was CMV-positive, and had no GVHD. The T cells may partly be graft donor cells. Both conserved end residues are part of each CDR3. Clone size, where shown, is once, few, many, or a class for clones that have expanded.

clone_size j_call v_call cdr3_aa
- TRBJ1-2 TRBV27 CASSPLSRDGYTF
- TRBJ2-6 TRBV4-1 CASSQGGATGAHSGANVLTF
once TRBJ2-7 TRBV25-1 CASSLYYEQYF
few TRBJ2-2 TRBV10-1 CASSDRKNTGELFF
- TRBJ1-4 TRBV4-3 CASSQDHFQGNSEKLFF
few TRBJ1-2 TRBV5-1 CASSATGGYGYTF
- TRBJ2-7 TRBV2 CASSPGEQYF
- TRBJ2-7 TRBV7-8 CASSHREGTYEQYF
- TRBJ2-1 TRBV14 CASSQQAGIGNEQFF
- TRBJ1-2 TRBV28 CASSLTGARVYGYTF
- TRBJ2-3 TRBV9 CASSVGGTSLWGTDTQYF
- TRBJ2-7 TRBV28 CASSSLMKRGREEQYF
- TRBJ1-5 TRBV19 CASSIWAGGYSNQPQHF
- TRBJ1-1 TRBV27 CASRRGGGRPEAFF
- TRBJ1-2 TRBV10-2 CASSPFRGYGYTF
once TRBJ1-1 TRBV27 CASSDPPGGRGTEAFF
- TRBJ1-4 TRBV9 CASTPAPDRVEKLFF
- TRBJ1-2 TRBV29-1 CSVAEDGRGIHGYTF
- TRBJ1-1 TRBV29-1 CSVEGRQGATEAFF
- TRBJ1-1 TRBV5-7 CASSLALGGAGTEAFF
- TRBJ2-7 TRBV6-1 CASSENYEQYF
few TRBJ1-6 TRBV7-2 CASSLAGQGNSPLHF
- TRBJ1-1 TRBV29-1 CSVYQGAGTEAFF
- TRBJ2-7 TRBV2 CASTTGGGSYEQYF
once TRBJ1-2 TRBV2 CASSEMVPDYGYTF
- TRBJ1-3 TRBV10-3 CAILSSGNTIYF
- TRBJ2-7 TRBV4-3 CASSQDWRNYEQYF
once TRBJ1-5 TRBV28 CASSSPTGWNQPQHF
- TRBJ2-2 TRBV4-1 CASSQQYTGELFF
- TRBJ2-4 TRBV5-4 CASSSSPGGRGAKNIQYF
- TRBJ1-1 TRBV2 CASRTGGGARNTEAFF
- TRBJ2-2 TRBV28 CASSTGGSGELFF
- TRBJ1-6 TRBV5-5 CASSSGQGASPLHF
- TRBJ1-6 TRBV6-1 CASNWGDRSPLHF
- TRBJ1-3 TRBV20-1 CSAQTGNTIYF
- TRBJ2-1 TRBV5-1 CASSSTPSSYNEQFF